This T cell receptor beta chain was sequenced in a study of chemoradiotherapy in HPV16-positive cancers. Data came from immunoSEQ multiplex PCR; TCRdb stores just in-frame clones and leaves some out. The repertoire has around 2,000 clones, roughly 69% of them found once; the top ten carry less than 40%. This clone came up a few times. Per the germline V gene, CDR1 is SEHNR and CDR2 is FQNEAQ (reference sequence). The CDR3 is 12 amino acids. The germline V and J ends were trimmed by 2 bases and 8 bases, with 7 bases remaining between them. J is TRBJ2-1 and V is TRBV7-9; no definite D call. The TCR was taken from a human donor with HPV-associated anogenital cancer. The source was tumor tissue, collected from a patient who underwent chemoradiotherapy. The CDR3 loop reads CASSLRADEQFF. The CDR3 coding sequence is TGTGCCAGCAGCTTAAGGGCGGATGAGCAGTTCTTC. The variable domain in full, with the rest retrieved from reference TRBV7-9 and TRBJ2-1, is DTGVSQNPRHKITKRGQNVTFRCDPISEHNRLYWYRQTLGQGPEFLTYFQNEAQLEKSRLLSDRFSAERPKGSFSTLEIQRTEQGDSAMYLCASSLRADEQFFGPGTRLTVL.